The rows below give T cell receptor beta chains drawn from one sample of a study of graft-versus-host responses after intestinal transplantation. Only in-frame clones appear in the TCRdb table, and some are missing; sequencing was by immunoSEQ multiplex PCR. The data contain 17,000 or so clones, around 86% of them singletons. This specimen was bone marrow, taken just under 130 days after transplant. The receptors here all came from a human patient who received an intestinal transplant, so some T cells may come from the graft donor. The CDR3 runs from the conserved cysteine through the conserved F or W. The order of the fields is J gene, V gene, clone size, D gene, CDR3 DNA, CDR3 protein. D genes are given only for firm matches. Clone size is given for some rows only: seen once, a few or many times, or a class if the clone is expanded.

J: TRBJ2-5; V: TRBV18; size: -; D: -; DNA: TGTGCCAGCTCAGCGTCCGGTCAGGAGACCCAGTACTTC; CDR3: CASSASGQETQYF
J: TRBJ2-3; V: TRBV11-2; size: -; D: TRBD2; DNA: TGTGCCAGCAGCCCACTAGCGGGAGGGGCAGATACGCAGTATTTT; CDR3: CASSPLAGGADTQYF
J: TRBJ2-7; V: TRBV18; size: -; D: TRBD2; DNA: TGTGCCAGCTCACCAGCCGGGACTAGCGCCATTAGCTCCTACGAGCAGTACTTC; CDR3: CASSPAGTSAISSYEQYF
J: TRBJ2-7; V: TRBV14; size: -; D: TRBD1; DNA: TGTGCCAGCAGCCGACGCCCTGCGGGACAGGGGCCGACCTATGACTACGAGCAGTACTTC; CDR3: CASSRRPAGQGPTYDYEQYF
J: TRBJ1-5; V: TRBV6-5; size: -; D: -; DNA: TGTGCCAGCAGCACTTATAGCAATCAGCCCCAGCATTTT; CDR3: CASSTYSNQPQHF
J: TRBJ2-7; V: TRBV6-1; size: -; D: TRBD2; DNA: TGTGCCAGCAGTGGTAGCGGGAGGGGGTACGAGCAGTACTTC; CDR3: CASSGSGRGYEQYF
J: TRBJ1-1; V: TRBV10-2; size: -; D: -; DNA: TGCGCCAGCAGTGAGCCCGACAGGCTGGGCACTGAAGCTTTCTTT; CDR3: CASSEPDRLGTEAFF
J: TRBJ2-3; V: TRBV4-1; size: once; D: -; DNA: TGCGCCAGCAGCCCCCTCGAGCCAGATACGCAGTATTTT; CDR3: CASSPLEPDTQYF
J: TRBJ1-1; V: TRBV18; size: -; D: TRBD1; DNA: TGTGCCAGCTCACCATCGGGACAGGGGGTGGATCTGGAGAAGGCTTTCTTT; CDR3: CASSPSGQGVDLEKAFF
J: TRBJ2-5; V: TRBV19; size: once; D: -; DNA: TGTGCCAGTAGCAGGGCCAGGGCGGTCCAAGAGACCCAGTACTTC; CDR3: CASSRARAVQETQYF
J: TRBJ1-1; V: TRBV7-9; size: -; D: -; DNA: TGTGCCAGCAGCTTAGTAGTGGCAGGGACCGGTGAAGCTTTCTTT; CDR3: CASSLVVAGTGEAFF
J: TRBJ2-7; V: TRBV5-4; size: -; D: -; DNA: TGTGCCAGCAGCTTGGGAGTGGGCGGAAATCCTTACGAGCAGTACTTC; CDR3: CASSLGVGGNPYEQYF
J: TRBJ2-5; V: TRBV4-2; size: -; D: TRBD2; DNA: TGTGCCAGCAGCCAAGATTACGCGGCGGGAGTCAGGACCCAGTACTTC; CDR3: CASSQDYAAGVRTQYF
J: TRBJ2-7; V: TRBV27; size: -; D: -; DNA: TGTGCCAGCAGTCCGGACCGGGAAATCTACGAGCAGTACTTC; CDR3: CASSPDREIYEQYF
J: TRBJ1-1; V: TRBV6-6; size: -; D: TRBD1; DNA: TGTGCCAGCAGCTTAGGACAGGGAAGCACTGAAGCTTTCTTT; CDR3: CASSLGQGSTEAFF
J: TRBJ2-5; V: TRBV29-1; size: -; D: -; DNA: TGCAGCGTTCCGCGACAGGTGGAGACCCAGTACTTC; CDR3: CSVPRQVETQYF
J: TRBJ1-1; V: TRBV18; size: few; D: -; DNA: TGTGCCAGCTCACCAGGCAGGAACACTGAAGCTTTCTTT; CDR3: CASSPGRNTEAFF
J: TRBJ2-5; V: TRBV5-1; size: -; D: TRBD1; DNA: TGCGCCAGCAGCTTAAGGGACAGGGGGCTAGAGGAGACCCAGTACTTC; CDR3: CASSLRDRGLEETQYF
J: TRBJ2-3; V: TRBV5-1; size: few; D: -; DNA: TGCGCCAGTGGGGTTAGGGGACACCCTAGCACAGATACGCAGTATTTT; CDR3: CASGVRGHPSTDTQYF
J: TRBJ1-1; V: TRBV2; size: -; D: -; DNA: TGTGCCAGCATACGAGGCACTGAAGCTTTCTTT; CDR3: CASIRGTEAFF
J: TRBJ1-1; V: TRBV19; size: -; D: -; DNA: TGTGCCAGTAGCCCAGGGTTCGCCATGAACACTGAAGCTTTCTTT; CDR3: CASSPGFAMNTEAFF
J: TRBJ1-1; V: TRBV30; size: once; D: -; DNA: TGTGCCTGGCTCAAGAACACTGAAGCTTTCTTT; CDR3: CAWLKNTEAFF
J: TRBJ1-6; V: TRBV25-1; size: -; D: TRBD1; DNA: TGTGCCAGCAGTGAACCCGACAGGGAGGTATCACCCCTCCACTTT; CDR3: CASSEPDREVSPLHF
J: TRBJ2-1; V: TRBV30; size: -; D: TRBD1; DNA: TGTGCCTACCCGACAGGGGACTACAATGAGCAGTTCTTC; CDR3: CAYPTGDYNEQFF
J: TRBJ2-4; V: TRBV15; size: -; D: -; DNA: TGTGCCACCAGCAGAGATTCCGTGAGGGGAAACATTCAGTACTTC; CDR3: CATSRDSVRGNIQYF
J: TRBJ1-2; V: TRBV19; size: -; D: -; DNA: TGTGCCAGTACAAGCGACGGGTATGGCTACACCTTC; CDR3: CASTSDGYGYTF
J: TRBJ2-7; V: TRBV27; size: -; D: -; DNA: TGTGCCAGCAGTTTATCGTTAGGATACGAGCAGTACTTC; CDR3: CASSLSLGYEQYF
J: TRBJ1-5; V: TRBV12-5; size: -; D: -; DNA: TGTGCTAGTGGTTTGGTAGATTGCAATCAGCCCCAGCATTTT; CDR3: CASGLVDCNQPQHF
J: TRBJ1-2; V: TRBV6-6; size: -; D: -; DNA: TGTGCCACCTCGAAGGGTCGGGCTAACTATGGCTACACCTTC; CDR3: CATSKGRANYGYTF
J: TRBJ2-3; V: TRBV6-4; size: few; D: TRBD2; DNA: TGTGCCAGCAGTGACTCGAGCGGGGGGGCCACAGATACGCAGTATTTT; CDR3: CASSDSSGGATDTQYF
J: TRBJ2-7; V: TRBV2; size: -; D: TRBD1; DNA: TGTGCCAGCCCAGCGGACAGGGGAACCTACGAGCAGTACTTC; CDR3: CASPADRGTYEQYF
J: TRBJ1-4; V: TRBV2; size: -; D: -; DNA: TGTGCCAGCAGGGACGGAGAGGAAAAACTGTTTTTT; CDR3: CASRDGEEKLFF
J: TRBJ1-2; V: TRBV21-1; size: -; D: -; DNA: TGTGCCAGCAGCAAAGGTGACATTTGGGGATCGGCGAAACTCAACTATGGCTACACCTTC; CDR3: CASSKGDIWGSAKLNYGYTF
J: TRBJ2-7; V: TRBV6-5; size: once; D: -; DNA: TGTGCCAGCAGCCCGGGACTCTCCTACGAGCAGTACTTC; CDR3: CASSPGLSYEQYF
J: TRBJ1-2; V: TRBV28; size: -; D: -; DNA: TGTGCCCCCCGGGGGGCGGTGAGGGGGACTCTAAACTATGGCTACACCTTC; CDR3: CAPRGAVRGTLNYGYTF
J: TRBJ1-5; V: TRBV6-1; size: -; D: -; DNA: TGTGCCAGCAGTTGGGGCCTAAATCAGCCCCAGCATTTT; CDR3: CASSWGLNQPQHF
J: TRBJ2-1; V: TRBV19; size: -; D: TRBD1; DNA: TGTGCCAGTAGTCCAAAGGACAGGGGGACCTACAATGAGCAGTTCTTC; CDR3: CASSPKDRGTYNEQFF
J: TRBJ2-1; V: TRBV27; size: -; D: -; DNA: TGTGCCAGCAGCCGATGGTCGGGGCCCTTCGATGAGCAGTTCTTC; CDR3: CASSRWSGPFDEQFF
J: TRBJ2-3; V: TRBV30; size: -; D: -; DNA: TGTGCCTGGAGCCAGGGCGAAGATACGCAGTATTTT; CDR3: CAWSQGEDTQYF
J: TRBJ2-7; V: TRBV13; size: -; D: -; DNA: TGTGCCAGCAGCTTATACATGGGGGCAGGCCCTAGCTACGAGCAGTACTTC; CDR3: CASSLYMGAGPSYEQYF
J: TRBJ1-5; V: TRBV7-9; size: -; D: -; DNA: TGTGCCAGCAGTCAAGGGTATAGCAATCAGCCCCAGCATTTT; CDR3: CASSQGYSNQPQHF
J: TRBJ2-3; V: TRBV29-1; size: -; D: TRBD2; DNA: TGCAGCGTTGTAAGCCCTAGCGGGAGGGCCGGAGGTACGCAGTATTTT; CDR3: CSVVSPSGRAGGTQYF
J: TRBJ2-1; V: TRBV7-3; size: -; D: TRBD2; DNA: TGTGCCAGCAGCTCACCCGGGACTAGGAACAATGAGCAGTTCTTC; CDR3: CASSSPGTRNNEQFF
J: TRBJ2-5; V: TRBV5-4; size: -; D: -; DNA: TGTGCCAGCAGCCCAGTGGGCACACAAGAGACCCAGTACTTC; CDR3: CASSPVGTQETQYF
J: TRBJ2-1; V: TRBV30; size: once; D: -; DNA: TGTGCCTGGGGGAGCGGGCGCTACAATGAGCAGTTCTTC; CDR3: CAWGSGRYNEQFF
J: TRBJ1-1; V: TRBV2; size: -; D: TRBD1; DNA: TGTGCCAGCAGTGAAATCTTGGGACAGAGAGCTTTCTTT; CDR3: CASSEILGQRAFF
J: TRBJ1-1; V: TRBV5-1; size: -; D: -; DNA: TGCGCCAGCGGACAGCGCATGAACACTGAAGCTTTCTTT; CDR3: CASGQRMNTEAFF
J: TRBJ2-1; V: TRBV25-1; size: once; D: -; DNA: TGTGCCAGCAGTGTGGGGGGCTCCTACAATGAGCAGTTCTTC; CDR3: CASSVGGSYNEQFF
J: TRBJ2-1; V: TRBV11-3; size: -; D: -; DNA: TGTGCCAGCAGCCTCGAGCAGGGTGGGTACAATGAGCAGTTCTTC; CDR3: CASSLEQGGYNEQFF
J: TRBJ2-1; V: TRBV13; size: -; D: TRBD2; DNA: TGTGCCAGCAGCCCCCACCGACTAGCGGGAGAGAACGACAATGAGCAGTTCTTC; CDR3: CASSPHRLAGENDNEQFF
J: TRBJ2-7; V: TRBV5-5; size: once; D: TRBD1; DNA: TGTGCCAGCAGCCGTACAACAGGGGCCGAGCAGTACTTC; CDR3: CASSRTTGAEQYF
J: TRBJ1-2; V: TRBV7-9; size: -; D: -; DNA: TGTGCCAGCAGCTTAGCGCTATGGCCCAACTATGGCTACACCTTC; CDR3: CASSLALWPNYGYTF
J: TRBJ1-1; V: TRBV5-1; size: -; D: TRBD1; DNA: TGCGCCAGCAGCGCACAGGGGTACACTGAAGCTTTCTTT; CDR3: CASSAQGYTEAFF
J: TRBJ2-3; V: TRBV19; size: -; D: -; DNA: TGTGCCAGTAGCATGACAGCTACAGATACGCAGTATTTT; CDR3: CASSMTATDTQYF
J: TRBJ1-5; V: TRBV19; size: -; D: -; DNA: TGTGCCAGTAGAACAGGGAATCAGCCCCAGCATTTT; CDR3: CASRTGNQPQHF
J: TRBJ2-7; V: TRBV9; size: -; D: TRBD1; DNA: TGTGCCAGCAGCGTAGCTCCAACAGGGGGCCGATTCAGCGAGCAGTACTTC; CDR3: CASSVAPTGGRFSEQYF
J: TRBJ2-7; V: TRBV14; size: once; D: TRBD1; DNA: TGTGCCAGCAGCCAAGAACGAGAAACAGGGGGAGCCTACGAGCAGTACTTC; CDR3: CASSQERETGGAYEQYF
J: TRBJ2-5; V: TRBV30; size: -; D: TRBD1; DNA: TGTGCCTGGAGAGGGACAGCCAGGGAGACCCAGTACTTC; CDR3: CAWRGTARETQYF
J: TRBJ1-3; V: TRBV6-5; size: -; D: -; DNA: TGTGCCAGCAGTTACTCGGGAGTCATCTCTGGAAACACCATATATTTT; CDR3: CASSYSGVISGNTIYF